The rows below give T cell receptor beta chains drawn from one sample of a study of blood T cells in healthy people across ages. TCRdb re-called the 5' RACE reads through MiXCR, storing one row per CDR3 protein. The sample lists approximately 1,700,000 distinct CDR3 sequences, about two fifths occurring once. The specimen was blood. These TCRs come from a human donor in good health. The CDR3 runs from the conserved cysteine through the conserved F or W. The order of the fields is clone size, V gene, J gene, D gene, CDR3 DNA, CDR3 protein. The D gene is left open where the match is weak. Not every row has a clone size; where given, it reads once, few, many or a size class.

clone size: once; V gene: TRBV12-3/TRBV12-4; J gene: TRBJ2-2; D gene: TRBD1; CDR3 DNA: TGTGCCAGCAGTTTCAGGGGGTTTGTAAGGACCGGGGAGCTGTTTTTT; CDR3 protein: CASSFRGFVRTGELFF
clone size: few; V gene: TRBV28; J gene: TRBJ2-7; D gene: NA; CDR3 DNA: TGTGCCAGCGGGTACAGGGCCCCCTACGAGCAGTACTTC; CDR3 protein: CASGYRAPYEQYF
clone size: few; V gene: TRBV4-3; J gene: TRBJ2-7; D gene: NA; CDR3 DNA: TGCGCCAGCAGCCAAGAACACCCAGCGAGCTCCTACGAGCAGTACTTC; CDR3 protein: CASSQEHPASSYEQYF
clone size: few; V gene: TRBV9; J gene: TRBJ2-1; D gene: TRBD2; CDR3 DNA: TGTGCCAGCAGCGTAGCTAGCGGGGCGGGCGGTGAGCAGTTCTTC; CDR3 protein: CASSVASGAGGEQFF
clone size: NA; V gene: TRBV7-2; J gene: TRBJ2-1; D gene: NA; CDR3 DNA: TGTGCCAGCAGCTTAGGCTTGGAGGAACGCTCCTACAATGAGCAGTTCTTC; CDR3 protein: CASSLGLEERSYNEQFF
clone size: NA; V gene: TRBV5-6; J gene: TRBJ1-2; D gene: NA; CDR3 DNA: TGTGCCAGCAGCTTTCAGGGGAGGAAGGGCTACACCTTC; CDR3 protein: CASSFQGRKGYTF
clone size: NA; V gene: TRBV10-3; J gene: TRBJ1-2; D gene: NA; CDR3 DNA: TGTGCCATCAGTGATGATTTGGGGGATGGCTACACCTTC; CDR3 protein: CAISDDLGDGYTF
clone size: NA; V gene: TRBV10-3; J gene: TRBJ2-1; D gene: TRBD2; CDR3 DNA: TGTGCCATCAGCCGTCAAACTAGCGGGGCCCACAATGAGCAGTTCTTC; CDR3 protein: CAISRQTSGAHNEQFF
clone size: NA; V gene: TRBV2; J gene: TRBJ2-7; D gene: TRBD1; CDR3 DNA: TGTGCCAGCAGGGACGACAGGGGATGGGACGAGCAGTACTTC; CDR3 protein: CASRDDRGWDEQYF
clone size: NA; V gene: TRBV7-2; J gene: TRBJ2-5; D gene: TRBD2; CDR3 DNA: TGTGCCAGCAGCTTAGACTTGGGAGGGTCTGAGACCCAGTACTTC; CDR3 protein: CASSLDLGGSETQYF
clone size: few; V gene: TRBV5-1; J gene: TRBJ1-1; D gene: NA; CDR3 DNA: TGCGCCAGCAGCTTGGCCGTATGGGGGGCTACTGAAGCTTTCTTT; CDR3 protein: CASSLAVWGATEAFF
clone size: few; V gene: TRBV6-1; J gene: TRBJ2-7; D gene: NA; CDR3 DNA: TGTGCCAGCACCGAGGGGGGGCCTCGCTACGAGCAGTACTTC; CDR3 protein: CASTEGGPRYEQYF
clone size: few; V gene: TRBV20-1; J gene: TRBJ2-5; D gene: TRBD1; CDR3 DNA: TGCAGTGCTAGACGCATAGGGGGCGAGACCCAGTACTTC; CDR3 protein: CSARRIGGETQYF
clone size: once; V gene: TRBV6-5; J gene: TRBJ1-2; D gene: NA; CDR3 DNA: TGTGCCGGCAGTTACTCGACAGGAACCTATGGCTACACCTTC; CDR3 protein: CAGSYSTGTYGYTF
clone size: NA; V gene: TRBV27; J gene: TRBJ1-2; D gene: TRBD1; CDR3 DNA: TGTGCCAGCAGTCGGGTGGGGACAGGGGACTATGGCTACACCTTC; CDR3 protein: CASSRVGTGDYGYTF
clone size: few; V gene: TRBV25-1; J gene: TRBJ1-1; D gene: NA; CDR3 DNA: TGTGCCAGCAGTCGAATATCTGAAGCTTTCTTT; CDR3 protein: CASSRISEAFF
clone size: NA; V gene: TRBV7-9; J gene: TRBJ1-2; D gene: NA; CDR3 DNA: TGTGTCAGCAGCCCTAGTCACGGGGTTAGCGGCTACACCTTC; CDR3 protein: CVSSPSHGVSGYTF
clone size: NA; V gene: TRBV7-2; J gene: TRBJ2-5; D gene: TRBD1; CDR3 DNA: TGTGCCAGCAGAGATAGGACAGGGAGTGGAGAGACCCAGTACTTC; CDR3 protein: CASRDRTGSGETQYF
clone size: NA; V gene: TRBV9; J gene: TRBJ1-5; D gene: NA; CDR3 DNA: TGTGCCAGCAGCGTAGCTGAGGATCAGACCCAGCATTTT; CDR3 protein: CASSVAEDQTQHF
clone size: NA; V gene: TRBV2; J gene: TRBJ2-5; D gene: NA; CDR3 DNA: TGTGCCAGCAGGGGATACCTCGCGGTGGGGGTTGGGGAGACCCAGTACTTC; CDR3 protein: CASRGYLAVGVGETQYF
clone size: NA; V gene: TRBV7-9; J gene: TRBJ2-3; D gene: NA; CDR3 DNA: TGTGCCAGCAGCATAACAGGGTACACAGATACGCAGTATTTT; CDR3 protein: CASSITGYTDTQYF
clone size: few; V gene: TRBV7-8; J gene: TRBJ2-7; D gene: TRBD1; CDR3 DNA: TGTGCCAGCAGCTTGTCGACAGGGGAAACCTACGAGCAGTACTTC; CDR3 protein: CASSLSTGETYEQYF
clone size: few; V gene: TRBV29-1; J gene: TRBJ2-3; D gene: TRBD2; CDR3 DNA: TGCAGCGTTGGTAGTCTAGCGGGTAACACAGATACGCAGTATTTT; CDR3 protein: CSVGSLAGNTDTQYF
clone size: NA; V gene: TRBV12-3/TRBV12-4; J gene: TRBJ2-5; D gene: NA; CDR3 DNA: TGTGTCAGCAGTTTATATGGTTATCAAGAGACCCAGTACTTC; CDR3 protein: CVSSLYGYQETQYF
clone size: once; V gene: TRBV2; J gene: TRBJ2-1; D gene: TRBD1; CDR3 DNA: TGTGCCAGCAGTCTCCCGGGACAGGGATGGGAGCAGTTCTTC; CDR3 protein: CASSLPGQGWEQFF
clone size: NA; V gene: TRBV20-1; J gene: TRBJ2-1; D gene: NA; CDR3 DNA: TGCAGTGCTAGAGTCTTGGTGGGTGAGCAGTTCTTC; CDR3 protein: CSARVLVGEQFF
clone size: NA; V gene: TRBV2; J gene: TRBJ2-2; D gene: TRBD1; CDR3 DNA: TGTGCCAGCAGTGGGACAGGGGGTTGCGGGGAGCTGTTTTTT; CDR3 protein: CASSGTGGCGELFF
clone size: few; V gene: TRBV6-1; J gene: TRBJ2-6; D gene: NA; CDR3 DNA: TGTGCCAGCCAAGTTCGATCAGGGGCCAACGTCCTGACTTTC; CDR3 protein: CASQVRSGANVLTF
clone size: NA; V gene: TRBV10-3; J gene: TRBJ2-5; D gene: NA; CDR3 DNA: TGTGTCATCAGTGAGACGCTAAGTTGGGAGACCCAGTACTTC; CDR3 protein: CVISETLSWETQYF
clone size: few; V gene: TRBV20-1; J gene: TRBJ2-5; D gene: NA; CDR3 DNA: TGCAGTGCACGACTCATAGAGACCCAGTACTTC; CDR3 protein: CSARLIETQYF
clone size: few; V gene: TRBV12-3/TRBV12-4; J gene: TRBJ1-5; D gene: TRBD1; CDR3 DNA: TGTGCCAGCAGTAACCCAGGGGGATCGACCTATAGCAATCAGCCCCAGCATTTT; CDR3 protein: CASSNPGGSTYSNQPQHF
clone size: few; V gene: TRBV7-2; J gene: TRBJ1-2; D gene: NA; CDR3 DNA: TGTGCCAGCAGCTTCGGTCGAGGGGAGCGTTACGGCTACACCTTC; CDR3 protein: CASSFGRGERYGYTF
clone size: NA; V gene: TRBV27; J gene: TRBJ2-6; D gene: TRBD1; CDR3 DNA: TGTGCCAGCAGTCCCGGACAGGGGTCCCCTTCTGGGGCCAACGTCCTGACTTTC; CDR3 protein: CASSPGQGSPSGANVLTF
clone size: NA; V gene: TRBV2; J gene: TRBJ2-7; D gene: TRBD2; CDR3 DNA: TGTGCCAGCAGTGGAGGCCTAGCGGGGACCTACGAGCAGTACTTC; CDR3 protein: CASSGGLAGTYEQYF
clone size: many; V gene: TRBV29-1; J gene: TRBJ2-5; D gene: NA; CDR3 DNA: TGCAGCGCCAAACCCCAAGAGACCCAGTACTTC; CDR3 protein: CSAKPQETQYF
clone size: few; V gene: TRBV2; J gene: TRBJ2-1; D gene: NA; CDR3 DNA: TGTGCCATTCTATCCCGAAGGCAAATTCACAATGAGCAGTTCTTC; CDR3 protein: CAILSRRQIHNEQFF
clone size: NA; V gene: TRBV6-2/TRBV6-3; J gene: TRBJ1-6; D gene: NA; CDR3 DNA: TGTGCCAGCAGTTACCTCGCAGGGATGGGTTCACCCCTCCACTTT; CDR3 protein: CASSYLAGMGSPLHF
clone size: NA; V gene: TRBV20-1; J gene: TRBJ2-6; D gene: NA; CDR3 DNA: TGCAGTGCTAGAGTCCAGGCCCGCTCTGGGGCCAACGTCCTGACTTTC; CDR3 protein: CSARVQARSGANVLTF
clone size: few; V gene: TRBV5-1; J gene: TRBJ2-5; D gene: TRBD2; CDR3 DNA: TGCGCCAGCAGCTTTTCGGCTAGCGGGGGGGCCGGGGAGACCCAGTACTTC; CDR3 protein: CASSFSASGGAGETQYF
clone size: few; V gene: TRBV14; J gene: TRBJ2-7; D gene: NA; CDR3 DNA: TGTGCCAGCAGCCAAAGTCTGGCCTACGAGCAGTACTTC; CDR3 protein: CASSQSLAYEQYF